This T cell receptor (beta chain) originates from a study of neoadjuvant anti-PD-1 for oral cavity cancer. Time point noted: after neoadjuvant nivolumab, at surgical resection. The CDR3 totals 15 residues. Germline V gene sequence: CDR1 MGHRA, CDR2 YSYEKL. Trimming removed 2 bases at V and 4 bases at J, with 11 bases between. TCRdb's table, derived via immunoSEQ multiplex PCR, lists solely in-frame clones and lacks some. Among fewer than 10,000 clones listed, 68% were seen once. The TCR was taken from a person between 35 and 79 years old with oral cavity squamous cell carcinoma. V and J are TRBV4-1 and TRBJ2-2; a weak D match, TRBD1 (5 bases). The specimen was PBMCs, collected after nivolumab (anti-PD-1) treatment. The chain's CDR3 is CASSQPLRGTGELFF. For the CDR3, the DNA is TGCGCCAGCAGCCAACCACTTAGGGGCACCGGGGAGCTGTTTTTT.